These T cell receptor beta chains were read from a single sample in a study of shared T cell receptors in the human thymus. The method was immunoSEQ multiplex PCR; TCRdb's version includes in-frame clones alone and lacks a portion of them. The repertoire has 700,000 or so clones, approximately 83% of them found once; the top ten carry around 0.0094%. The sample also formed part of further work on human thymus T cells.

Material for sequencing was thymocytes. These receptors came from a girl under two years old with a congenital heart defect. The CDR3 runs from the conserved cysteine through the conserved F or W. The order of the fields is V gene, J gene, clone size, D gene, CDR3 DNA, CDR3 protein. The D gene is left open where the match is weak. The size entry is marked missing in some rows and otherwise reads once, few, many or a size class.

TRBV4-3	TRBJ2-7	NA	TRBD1	TGCGCCAGCAGCCAAGATCCCCAGGGGGCCTACGAGCAGTACTTC	CASSQDPQGAYEQYF
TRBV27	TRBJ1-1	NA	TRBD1	TGTGCCAGCACTCCAAGATCCGGACAGGACCACACCTCAGGAGCTTTCTTT	CASTPRSGQDHTSGAFF
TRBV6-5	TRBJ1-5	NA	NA	TGTGCCAGCAGCGTAAAACAGGGATACCAGCCCCAGCATTTT	CASSVKQGYQPQHF
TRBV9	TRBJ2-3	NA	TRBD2	TGTGCCAGCAGCGTGCGCCTAGCGGGGGGGCCTCCAGATACGCAGTATTTT	CASSVRLAGGPPDTQYF
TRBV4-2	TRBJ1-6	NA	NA	TGTGCCAGCAGCCAAAAAGCTGAGAATTCACCCCTCCACTTT	CASSQKAENSPLHF
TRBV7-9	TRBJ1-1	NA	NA	TGTGCCAGCAGCTTAAGTACCGGTGAAGCTTTCTTT	CASSLSTGEAFF
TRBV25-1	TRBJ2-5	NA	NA	TGTGCCAGCAGTAGAATTAGAGAGGTCGAGACCCAGTACTTC	CASSRIREVETQYF
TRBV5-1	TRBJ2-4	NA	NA	TGCGCCAGCAGCCCCCACCCCCGGCCGGAGGTAGCCAAAAACATTCAGTACTTC	CASSPHPRPEVAKNIQYF
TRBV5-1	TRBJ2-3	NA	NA	TGCGCCAGCAGCAGACGGACAGAACCCGGGGATGATACGCAGTATTTT	CASSRRTEPGDDTQYF
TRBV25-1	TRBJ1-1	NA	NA	TGTGCCAGCAGTTCGAGGTGGGGAGAGTACACTGAAGCTTTCTTT	CASSSRWGEYTEAFF
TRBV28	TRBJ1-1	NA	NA	TGTGCCAGCAGCTCCGGGTTTCCCACTGAAGCTTTCTTT	CASSSGFPTEAFF
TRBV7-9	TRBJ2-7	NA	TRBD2	TGTGCCAGCAGCCCTAGCGGGTCGGTTTTTTACGAGCAGTACTTC	CASSPSGSVFYEQYF
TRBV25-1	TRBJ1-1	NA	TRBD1	TGTGCCAGCAGTGATGCGGGGCGACAGGGTATCACTGAAGCTTTCTTT	CASSDAGRQGITEAFF
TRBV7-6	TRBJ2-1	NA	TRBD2	TGTGCCAGCATCTTAGCTGCTAACCTGACTAGCAGCTCCTACAATGAGCAGTTCTTC	CASILAANLTSSSYNEQFF
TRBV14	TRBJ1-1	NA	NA	TGTGCCAGCAGCCAAGATCTTAAAAACACTGAAGCTTTCTTT	CASSQDLKNTEAFF
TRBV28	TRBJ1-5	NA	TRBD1	TGTGCCAGCAGGGGAACAGGGGGCTTTAAGAATCAGCCCCAGCATTTT	CASRGTGGFKNQPQHF
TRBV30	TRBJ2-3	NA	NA	TGTGCCTGGAGTGTAACAGAGGGTAGGCCCCCAGATACGCAGTATTTT	CAWSVTEGRPPDTQYF
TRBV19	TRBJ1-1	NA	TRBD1	TGTGCCAGTAGTATAGACTGGGACAGGGGAGAGGACACTGAAGCTTTCTTT	CASSIDWDRGEDTEAFF
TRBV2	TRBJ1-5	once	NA	TGTGCCAGCAGGTTGACAGACAATAGCAATCAGCCCCAGCATTTT	CASRLTDNSNQPQHF
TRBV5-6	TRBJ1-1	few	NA	TGTGCCAGCAGCGACCTTGTAGCGGCGGACACTGAAGCTTTCTTT	CASSDLVAADTEAFF